This T cell receptor beta chain was profiled in a study of T cells in Graves' hyperthyroidism and ophthalmopathy. Study-level points and caveats: Model output signaled ophthalmopathy a median around 5.9 months ahead of onset.

A note on this clonotype: Its antigen is currently unknown.

RNA transcripts provided the source from which TCR beta CDR3 regions were amplified. TCR CDR3 underwent first-round RT-PCR with the HTBI primer set. Via MiXCR, TCRdb re-called the multiplex PCR reads, giving one row per CDR3 protein. The profile covers 500,000 to 800,000 distinct CDR3 sequences, with roughly 15% appearing a single time and roughly an eighth taken by the ten largest. In the ophthalmopathy cohort, Clinical Activity Score was at least 3, NOSPECS grade at least 4, and duration under 3 months. Clinicians diagnosed patients from clinical symptoms, serum thyroxine and TRAb, thyroid ultrasound and orbital computed tomography. Germline CDR1 and CDR2: SGHRS and YFSETQ. CDR3 length: 17 residues. Trimming cost V 3 bases and J 4 bases; bases outside gene matches: 7.

The source material was blood. The V gene is TRBV5-1, the J gene TRBJ2-5, with 15 nucleotides matching TRBD2. The source is a woman between 50 and 59 years old with Graves' ophthalmopathy. The CDR3, as DNA: TGCGCCAGCAGCTCGGGACTAGCGGGAGGAAATGGAGAGACCCAGTACTTC. Its protein product is CASSSGLAGGNGETQYF.